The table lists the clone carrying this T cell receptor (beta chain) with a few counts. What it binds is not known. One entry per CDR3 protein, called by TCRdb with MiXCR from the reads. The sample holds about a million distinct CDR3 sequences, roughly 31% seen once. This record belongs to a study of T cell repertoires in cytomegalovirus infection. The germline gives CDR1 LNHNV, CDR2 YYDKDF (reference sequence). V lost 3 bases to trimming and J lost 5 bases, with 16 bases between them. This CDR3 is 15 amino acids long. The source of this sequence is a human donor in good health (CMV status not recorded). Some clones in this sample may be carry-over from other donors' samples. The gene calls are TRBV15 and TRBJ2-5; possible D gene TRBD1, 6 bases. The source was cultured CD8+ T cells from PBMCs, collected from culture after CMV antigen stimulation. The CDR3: CATSSTRGRGETQYF. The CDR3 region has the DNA TGTGCCACCAGCAGTACGAGGGGGAGAGGGGAGACCCAGTACTTC.